This T cell receptor beta chain stems from a study of spatial heterogeneity in lung cancer. Background on the study: More than 8.5 raw reads, on average, carried each unique TCR and UMI combination.

This clonotype turned up a few times. TCRdb recomputed calls from the 5' RACE reads with MiXCR, one row per CDR3 protein. The repertoire holds about 61,000 distinct CDR3 sequences, with approximately 6.3% as singletons. Time point specified: sample taken at primary tumor resection. Unsorted samples of tumor, nontumor lung or frozen PBMC had their whole RNA sequenced. The V and J ends lost 0 bases and 6 bases respectively, with 12 bases between them. The V gene's germline CDR1 is WSHSY and CDR2 SAAADI. The CDR3 contains 15 residues. The starting material was PBMCs, obtained at surgery. This TCR was recovered from a female donor with early-stage non-small cell lung cancer. The chain joins TRBV10-2 to TRBJ1-5; D unresolved. For the CDR3, the DNA is TGCGCCAGCAGTGAGTCCGGGTCAGGCCTTCAGCCCCAGCATTTT. As protein: CASSESGSGLQPQHF.